This TCR beta chain was sequenced during a study of cytomegalovirus exposure and HLA in healthy donors (TCRdb year 2017). Turning to the overall study: The 666 repertoires of the first cohort and the 95 to 150 validation repertoires were produced on the same platform, according to a later analysis. High-throughput TCR immunosequencing, statistical association of individual TCRs with disease status, and machine learning were combined to predict cytomegalovirus infection status. In addition to the first cohort of hundreds of subjects, a separate validation cohort of 130 or so different subjects was used. The aim of the study was to test whether cataloging public T cell receptors could identify signatures of past pathogen exposure.

Summary of the overall study and its limitations: It was suggested by the authors that the approach could potentially be generalized to other disease states and immunological phenotypes. In a later analysis, TCRs clustered in the first cohort were found to also tend to co-occur in the 120 or so validation repertoires, with 85% to 95% of cluster scores above 0. The classifier was reported to diagnose cytomegalovirus status with high specificity and sensitivity in both the original and validation cohorts. All 120 or so repertoires were used to score co-occurrence in the validation cohort in a later analysis, because that analysis had no HLA typing for the cohort. In the study, 150 to 200 TCR beta chains were listed as associated with cytomegalovirus. A few of the identified cytomegalovirus-associated TCR beta chains were confirmed in vitro to be specific for cytomegalovirus antigens. Across donors, most TCR sequences were observed very rarely, whereas some public TCRs were present in many individuals.

Between the V and J ends, shortened by 8 bases and 0 bases respectively, the junction contains 9 bases. CDR1 MNHNY and CDR2 SVGAGI were looked up in the germline V gene (reference sequence). Counted from cysteine to phenylalanine, this CDR3 has 13 amino acids. Only the CDR3 portion is preserved as DNA: 39 bases, with reading frame beginning at the first base. Details on this clone: This clone's antigen is unknown. No qualities accompany the bases; no much larger clone lies one base away.

The protocol used for the library was the immunoSEQ multiplex PCR assay. The authors' analysis ran thus. A statistical classification framework was built to diagnose cytomegalovirus status from the catalog of TCR beta chain sequences. Held by TCRdb, this immuneACCESS table contains in-frame sequences only and omits some clones. Under half of the omission traces to an unresolved V gene where checked; the cause of the rest is unknown. V and J calls and clone size come straight from that table; D and trimming were deduced from the DNA. In all, the sample holds about 68,000 clones, and 91% of those were seen once. The leading ten clones occupy approximately 3.4% of the sample. The donors belonged to the validation cohort of about 120 subjects, which was separate from the approximately 660-subject first cohort.

This sequence was found in a young man in good health and CMV-seronegative. Rearrangement joined TRBV6-6 to TRBJ2-3, with the D gene not confidently named. Sequencing was done on a sample of PBMCs. The bases read TGTGCCAGCGGGCGACGGAGCACAGATACGCAGTATTTT. Translated, this is CASGRRSTDTQYF.